This T cell receptor beta chain appears in the sequencing data of a study of monozygotic twins with inflammatory bowel disease. Points from the study as a whole: Researchers reported no repertoire similarity difference between concordant and discordant twins, possibly from limited power. Distinguishing T cell subtypes was not possible.

The CDR3 loop spans 19 amino acids. Looked up from germline, CDR1 is SGHAT and CDR2 is FQNNGV. TCRalpha and TCRbeta cDNA underwent two nested PCRs of roughly 16 and 10 cycles. TCRdb re-called the 5' RACE reads and catalogs CDR3 proteins one per entry, DNA excluded. The repertoire table contains some 400,000 distinct CDR3 sequences. Turning to this clonotype: No antigen is known for it.

V is TRBV11-2 and J is TRBJ2-3; TCRdb selects TRBD1, and the lack of DNA leaves this call unchecked. The origin of this receptor is a human donor with ulcerative colitis or Crohn's disease, or a healthy co-twin of an affected twin (not recorded which). The source material was blood. The CDR3 loop reads CASSRGVVAGVGYTDTQYF.